Listed below are T cell receptor beta chains from one sample, sequenced in a study of control samples from healthy donors and cancer patients. Only in-frame clones appear in the TCRdb table, and some are missing; sequencing was by immunoSEQ multiplex PCR. The sample has some 77,000 clones; roughly 91% are singletons. Sequencing was performed on blood. All receptors come from a woman aged 55-70 years in good health. CDR3s leave out the opening cysteine and the closing phenylalanine or tryptophan.

>TRBV3-1/TRBV3-2
ASSLQETQY
>TRBV21-1
ASSARKEQASNYGYT
>TRBV3-1/TRBV3-2
ASSHLDSTEQY
>TRBV20-1
SASAEYGATYSNQPQH
>TRBV18
ASSPPGTHNTEAF
>TRBV9
ASSSGGGDLRPQH
>TRBV11-3
ASSLGVGVGEAF
>TRBV2
ASSVSFSGNTIY
>TRBV15
ATSRDGLARGEQETQY
>TRBV28
ASSPHGGEREKLF
>TRBV24-1
ATSASGTSQQF
>TRBV2
ASSVSYEQY
>TRBV11-2
ASSLLFGGEQY
>TRBV30
AWSLSGTGNQPQH
>TRBV5-1
ASSFLTGGGGELF
>TRBV6-1
ASSEWQGGAYEQY
>TRBV6-6
ASSYPGPGQPQH
>TRBV5-8
ASSSRTGSYGYT
>TRBV27
ASSLSKGGNYGYT
>TRBV5-6
ASKRTPRNTEAF
>TRBV28
ASSPTANTEAF
>TRBV18
ASSAVYNEQF
>TRBV5-1
ASSGKETQY
>TRBV9
ASMRTASGNTIY
>TRBV6-5
ASSYSTTGPKTEAF
>TRBV3-1/TRBV3-2
ASSQDGRVVYGYT
>TRBV6-5
ASSSGLGPVSEAF
>TRBV13
ASSARTSGAYEQY
>TRBV29-1
SVARDMDTEAF
>TRBV11-2
ASSLLAGPTDTQY
>TRBV18
ASSPTSYEQY
>TRBV5-1
ASSLERREGYT
>TRBV12-3/TRBV12-4
ASSGQINEKLF
>TRBV7-2
ASSLVWSGQAF
>TRBV2
ASISQGASYGYT
>TRBV28
ASSTGYYGYT
>TRBV12-5
ATSRGGYEQY
>TRBV29-1
SAEEGYYGYT
>TRBV29-1
SENEHNDEKLF
>TRBV4-1
ASSGTGTVVEQY
>TRBV2
ASSVGLGSAGGTQY
>TRBV2
ASTHGQKKNQPQH
>TRBV28
ASRTTGTGGYEQY
>TRBV7-6
ASSLHEGRTTEAF
>TRBV5-1
ASSSIQGNEQF
>TRBV28
ASSSNGGGHYGYT
>TRBV7-2
ASSLGLAGPSLPQY
>TRBV30
AWSPGLNTEAF
>TRBV6-5
ASRGDRTLGQPQH
>TRBV19
ASSRQINYGYT
>TRBV15
ATSRERDSGANVLT
>TRBV28
ASSLTGSSANEKLF
>TRBV6-1
ASSEGDTNEKLF
>TRBV10-2
ASGTFLYNEQF
>TRBV4-3
ASSHGGQGRDTQY